This T cell receptor (beta chain) stems from a study of cytomegalovirus exposure and HLA in healthy donors. 60 Vbeta and 13 Jbeta primers were used in PCR. The table came from immunoSEQ multiplex PCR; TCRdb's copy has only in-frame clones and leaves some out. The data show about 110,000 clones, with approximately 71% seen just once and roughly 5.9% held by the top ten. In the case of this clone: No antigen is known for it.

General observations from the study: The dataset shows that most TCR sequences were rare, while some public TCRs occurred in many donors.

Sequenced: PBMCs. The source of this sequence is a woman in her 70s in good health and CMV-seropositive.

CDR3 in amino acids: CASSLDPGGSNQPQHF. The DNA of the CDR3 is TGCGCCAGCAGCTTGGATCCAGGGGGCAGCAATCAGCCCCAGCATTTT. V gene TRBV5-1 combines with J gene TRBJ1-5, with TRBD1 identical over 8 bases. With 0 bases clipped from V and 1 base from J, the junction kept 3 bases outside the gene matches. This CDR3 comprises 16 residues. The V gene's germline CDR1 is SGHRS and CDR2 YFSETQ.